Each of the 23 T cell receptor beta chains below was sequenced from the same sample in a study of T-cell memory formation after mild COVID-19. One entry per CDR3 protein results from TCRdb running MiXCR on the 5' RACE reads. The sample includes some 320,000 distinct CDR3 sequences, about 13% of them seen just once. Input material: PBMCs or a T cell subset sorted from them (not recorded which). The origin of the receptors is a young man who had mild COVID-19 (a few samples of this study predate the infection). Cell type and time point are not known.

The chain links TRBV27 to TRBJ1-1; TRBD1 might be the D (5 bases). V lost 5 bases, J lost 0 bases, and 13 bases lay in between. The CDR3 loop spans 15 amino acids. The V gene's germline CDR1 is MNHEY and CDR2 SMNVEV (reference sequence). In nucleotides, the CDR3 is TGTGCCAGCAGTGGATCCGGGACGGTGAACACTGAAGCTTTCTTT. It specifies CASSGSGTVNTEAFF.

The chain has TRBV20-1 and TRBJ2-5; D is ambiguous. CDR3 length equals 10 residues. Germline V gene sequence: CDR1 DFQATT, CDR2 SNEGSKA (reference sequence). V gave up 2 bases and J gave up 5 bases, with 3 bases separating them. The CDR3 bases are TGCAGTGCTAGAATGGAGACCCAGTACTTC. Its translation is CSARMETQYF.

The chain links TRBV20-1 to TRBJ2-7; no clear D. The CDR3 totals 17 residues. The V and J ends lost 1 base and 2 bases respectively, with 21 bases between them. Germline CDR1 DFQATT, CDR2 SNEGSKA (reference sequence). CDR3 sequence (DNA): TGCAGTGCTAGAGCCACCCTCCTAGGTAATTTTGCCTACGAGCAGTACTTC. Its translation: CSARATLLGNFAYEQYF.

The chain couples TRBV2 to TRBJ1-2; D gene uncertain. The germline gives CDR1 SNHLY, CDR2 FYNNEI. Trimming left V 3 bases short and J 8 bases short, with 16 bases between. CDR3 size: 14 residues. The CDR3, as DNA: TGTGCCAGCAGTGAGCCTCCGGGCTCGGGCGGCTACACCTTC. This gives the protein CASSEPPGSGGYTF.

The V gene is TRBV20-1, the J gene TRBJ2-5; either TRBD1 or TRBD2 may fit D (6 bases each). V was clipped by 0 bases and J by 1 base, with 12 bases between them. Looked up from germline, CDR1 is DFQATT and CDR2 is SNEGSKA (reference sequence). The CDR3 sequence is 15 residues long. CDR3: CSARDPRGVQETQYF. Here the CDR3 DNA reads TGCAGTGCTAGAGACCCAAGGGGGGTCCAAGAGACCCAGTACTTC.

This clonotype was counted at least ten times. This chain joins TRBV20-1 and TRBJ2-1, with 9 bases matching TRBD2. CDR1 is DFQATT and CDR2 is SNEGSKA in the germline V gene (reference sequence). The CDR3 is 15 residues long. The ends lost 3 bases at V and 3 bases at J; junction bases unmatched: 6. In nucleotides, the CDR3 is TGCAGTGCTAGCCCGACTAGCGGATTCTACAATGAGCAGTTCTTC. Encoded protein: CSASPTSGFYNEQFF.

This clonotype was recorded a few times. V usage is TRBV7-9 and J usage is TRBJ2-3, with a tentative D call TRBD2 (6 bases). Germline V gene sequence: CDR1 SEHNR, CDR2 FQNEAQ (reference sequence). This CDR3 has 13 amino acids. The V gene lost 7 bases and the J gene lost 3 bases, with 11 bases spanning the gap. For the CDR3, the DNA is TGTGCCAGCATAAACGGGGGAACAGATACGCAGTATTTT. It specifies CASINGGTDTQYF.

The chain combines TRBV29-1 with TRBJ1-2; D call uncertain. CDR1 is SQVTM, CDR2 ANQGSEA, per germline. V was pared by 5 bases and J by 0 bases, with 10 bases between. The CDR3 loop spans 13 amino acids. The CDR3 nucleotides read TGCAGCGTTCGAGTCGGAGCTAACTATGGCTACACCTTC. It is translated as CSVRVGANYGYTF.

This clonotype occurred a few times. The rearrangement links TRBV27 to TRBJ1-1, with TRBD1 identical over 8 bases. CDR3 length: 17 amino acids. Germline V lookup: CDR1 MNHEY, CDR2 SMNVEV (reference sequence). The ends lost 3 bases at V and 0 bases at J; junction bases unmatched: 9. The chain's CDR3 is CASSFTTGVGMNTEAFF. The CDR3, as DNA: TGTGCCAGCAGTTTTACGACAGGGGTGGGTATGAACACTGAAGCTTTCTTT.

The rearrangement joins TRBV6-2 or TRBV6-3 to TRBJ2-7; the match to TRBD1 covers 9 bases. The CDR3 consists of 17 residues. With V trimmed by 6 bases and J by 6 bases, 18 bases remained unmatched. Germline values: CDR1 MNHEY, CDR2 SVGEGT. CDR3 protein: CASSPSQDRGLFGEQYV. CDR3 bases: TGTGCCAGCAGCCCTAGTCAGGACAGGGGACTTTTTGGCGAGCAGTACGTC.

The sample holds a few counts of this clonotype. This chain links TRBV27 with TRBJ2-5; D is unclear. CDR1 and CDR2 (germline): MNHEY, SMNVEV (reference sequence). This CDR3 comprises 13 residues. Trimming left V 8 bases short and J 2 bases short, with 12 bases between. The CDR3 protein is CASVNGSQETQYF. In DNA, the CDR3 is TGTGCCAGCGTCAATGGGTCACAAGAGACCCAGTACTTC.

This clonotype was counted a few times. The chain employs TRBV5-1 and TRBJ1-2; TRBD1 matches 7 bases. The CDR3 sequence is 14 residues long. The junction had 7 bases not matched to a gene; V was cut back by 0 bases and J by 8 bases. Germline V gene data show CDR1 as SGHRS and CDR2 as YFSETQ. CDR3: CASSLDDRVTGYTF. As DNA, the CDR3 is TGCGCCAGCAGCTTGGACGACAGGGTGACGGGCTACACCTTC.

This chain links TRBV3-1 with TRBJ2-1; either TRBD1 or TRBD2 may fit D (5 bases each). V shed 0 bases and J shed 4 bases, with 10 bases lying between them. The germline gives CDR1 LGHDT, CDR2 YNNKEL (reference sequence). The CDR3 has 15 amino acids. CDR3 region: CASSQDTGRYNEQFF. In nucleotides, the CDR3 is TGTGCCAGCAGCCAAGATACGGGACGGTACAATGAGCAGTTCTTC.

V is TRBV6-5 and J is TRBJ2-7, with TRBD2 matching over 7 bases. Germline trimming cut 7 bases from V and 0 bases from J; bases unmatched to any gene: 6. The germline CDR1 and CDR2 sequences are MNHEY and SVGAGI. CDR3 length equals 14 residues. The DNA for the CDR3 is TGTGCCAGCATGGGAGGGTATGGCTCCTACGAGCAGTACGTC. Its translation is CASMGGYGSYEQYV.

This clonotype has a count of ten or more. The rearrangement links TRBV7-2 to TRBJ1-1; D is uncertain. This CDR3 is 14 amino acids long. V dropped 6 bases and J dropped 1 base, with 12 bases sitting between them. Germline V gene data show CDR1 as SGHTA and CDR2 as FQGNSA. The CDR3 here is CASRRSMGNTEAFF. The CDR3, as DNA: TGTGCCAGCAGACGTTCAATGGGGAACACTGAAGCTTTCTTT.

This clonotype was observed a few times. J is TRBJ2-5 and V is TRBV7-3, with 9 bases matching TRBD2. From germline, CDR1 is SGHTA and CDR2 FQGTGA. The CDR3 is made up of 15 amino acids. Trimming at V came to 0 bases and at J to 5 bases, leaving 4 bases not matched to a gene. This chain's CDR3 is CASSLTGLAMETQYF. DNA for the CDR3: TGTGCCAGCAGCTTAACGGGACTAGCCATGGAGACCCAGTACTTC.

This clonotype has just a few counts. The chain carries TRBV7-3 and TRBJ2-5, with 7 nucleotides matching TRBD1. The CDR3 is 14 amino acids. V was pared by 4 bases and J by 3 bases, with 5 bases of the junction left unmatched. Germline V gives CDR1 SGHTA, CDR2 FQGTGA. CDR3 DNA: TGTGCCAGCAGCTCAGGGGACAGAAAAGAGACCCAGTACTTC. It is translated as CASSSGDRKETQYF. Together with reference TRBV7-3 and TRBJ2-5, the CDR3 gives the full variable domain: GAGVSQTPSNKVTEKGKYVELRCDPISGHTALYWYRQSLGQGPEFLIYFQGTGAADDSGLPNDRFFAVRPEGSVSTLKIQRTERGDSAVYLCASSSGDRKETQYFGPGTRLLVL.

Ten or more counts support this clonotype. V gene TRBV6-2 or TRBV6-3 combines with J gene TRBJ2-3; D is possibly TRBD1 (6 bases). V was shortened by 2 bases and J by 9 bases, with 18 bases between the two germline ends. The CDR3 is 15 residues long. Germline V gives CDR1 MNHEY, CDR2 SVGEGT. CDR3 nucleotides: TGTGCCAGCAGTTACGAAGGGGGAACCCCAGGGACGCAGTATTTT. Translation gives CASSYEGGTPGTQYF.

This sequence joins TRBV12-5 and TRBJ2-4; 9 nucleotides line up with TRBD1. Germline trimming cut 6 bases from V and 7 bases from J; bases unmatched to any gene: 13. CDR3 length equals 16 residues. Germline CDR1 is LGHNT and CDR2 is FRNRAP. The CDR3 region has the DNA TGTGCTAGTGGCCCCCGGGACAGGGAGGATTCGAACATTCAGTACTTC. Translating it yields CASGPRDREDSNIQYF.

The chain combines TRBV6-6 with TRBJ2-5; D is unresolved. The CDR3 has 14 amino acids. Looked up from germline, CDR1 is MNHNY and CDR2 is SVGAGI (reference sequence). The V end was cut by 5 bases, the J end by 0 bases, with 10 bases between. Here the CDR3 DNA reads TGTGCCAGCAGTACCCGCGCGGACCAAGAGACCCAGTACTTC. Protein sequence: CASSTRADQETQYF.

Only a few counts were recorded for this clonotype. This chain links TRBV2 with TRBJ2-5, with 11 bases aligning to TRBD2. CDR1 SNHLY and CDR2 FYNNEI come from the germline V gene. CDR3 length: 14 amino acids. The J segment lost 6 bases and the V segment lost 4 bases, leaving 4 bases of the junction unmatched. The CDR3 here is CASSATSGEKTQYF. The CDR3 coding sequence is TGTGCCAGCAGTGCGACTAGCGGGGAGAAGACCCAGTACTTC.

J is TRBJ2-3 and V is TRBV24-1; 11 bases agree with TRBD2. The CDR3 totals 16 residues. Per the germline V gene, CDR1 is KGHDR and CDR2 is SFDVKD. After removal of 5 bases from V and 2 bases from J, the junction contained 5 bases not matched to a gene. The CDR3 loop reads CATSAGLAGTTDTQYF. The CDR3 DNA sequence: TGTGCCACCAGTGCAGGACTAGCGGGTACCACAGATACGCAGTATTTT.

This clonotype occurred a few times. The rearrangement joins TRBV18 to TRBJ2-5; D is unresolved. The germline V gene encodes CDR1 KGHSH and CDR2 LQKENI. The CDR3 consists of 12 residues. V was pared by 2 bases and J by 1 base, with 2 bases between. Here the CDR3 DNA reads TGTGCCAGCTCACCAGCCCAAGAGACCCAGTACTTC. Translated: CASSPAQETQYF.